This T cell receptor (beta chain) comes out of a study of T-cell reconstitution after alpha-beta-depleted transplantation in children. Findings of the study overall: By one year post-transplant, T-cell counts and diversity largely arose from T cells that were newly produced. Reportedly, only several hundred clones from non-depleted graft cells drove alpha-beta T-cell counts at about two months. Surviving recipient T cells and thymic progenitors underlay high day-60 TCRbeta diversity in some patients.

The germline V and J ends were trimmed by 5 bases and 2 bases, with 7 bases remaining between them. The CDR3 extends over 12 amino acids. Germline CDR1 and CDR2: DFQATT and SNEGSKA (reference sequence). About this clonotype itself: Its antigen remains unknown.

Preparation of the TCRbeta library was carried out with unique molecular identifiers. TCRdb fed the PCR reads into MiXCR, producing one record per CDR3 protein. Of about a million distinct CDR3 sequences listed, 25% to 30% are singletons. The rearrangement links TRBV20-1 to TRBJ1-3; D gene unclear. Sample: PBMCs, mostly from graft donor cells, taken 360 days after TCRalphabeta/CD19-depleted stem cell transplant. The clonotype was recovered from a boy under three years old who had a stem cell transplant for SCID, so the T cells may come from the graft donor. The CDR3 coding sequence is TGCAGTGCTCATGGAACTGGAAACACCATATATTTT. It translates to CSAHGTGNTIYF.